The 12 T cell receptor beta chains in this list originate from one sample, sequenced in a study of T cells after yellow fever vaccination. TCRdb re-analysed the 5' RACE reads in MiXCR, keeping a single row per CDR3 protein. This table has approximately 12,000 distinct CDR3 sequences, under 5.5% appearing once. This specimen consisted of PBMCs, either bulk or a sorted T-cell subset (CD4+, CD8+, memory, or dextramer-sorted; not recorded which), obtained 45 days after the yellow fever booster vaccination. These receptors all come from a man aged 25 to 40 who received the YFV17D yellow fever vaccine.

This clonotype turned up a few times. This may stem from a read error, because a much larger clone lies one nucleotide away. This chain links TRBV11-2 with TRBJ2-1; the match to TRBD2 covers 7 bases. Germline V lookup: CDR1 SGHAT, CDR2 FQNNGV. V lost 5 bases and J lost 3; bases outside the gene matches: 10. The CDR3 extends over 16 amino acids. The DNA for the CDR3 is TGTGCCAGCAGCCGCAGCGGGACTCAAAACTACAATGAGCAGTTCTTC. Its translation: CASSRSGTQNYNEQFF. The variable domain in full, completed from reference TRBV11-2 and TRBJ2-1, reads EAGVAQSPRYKIIEKRQSVAFWCNPISGHATLYWYQQILGQGPKLLIQFQNNGVVDDSQLPKDRFSAERLKGVDSTLKIQPAKLEDSAVYLCASSRSGTQNYNEQFFGPGTRLTVL.

The sample holds a few counts of this clonotype. V and J are TRBV30 and TRBJ2-4, with 10 nucleotides matching TRBD2. Germline trimming cut 3 bases from V and 6 bases from J; bases unmatched to any gene: 2. The CDR3 is 13 residues long. Germline V gene sequence: CDR1 GTSNPN, CDR2 SVGIG (reference sequence). CDR3 DNA sequence: TGTGCCTGGAGCGGACTAGCGGTAAACATTCAGTACTTC. It codes for CAWSGLAVNIQYF.

By sample share, this clonotype is medium-sized (0.01 to 0.1%). This chain links TRBV4-3 with TRBJ2-2; 8 bases align to TRBD1. The germline V gene has CDR1 LGHNA and CDR2 YSLEER. V dropped 5 bases and J dropped 3; count of bases not matched to a gene: 8. This CDR3 region has 16 residues. This chain's CDR3 is CASSYRGRQDTGELFF. The CDR3 nucleotides are TGCGCCAGCAGCTACAGGGGGAGGCAGGACACCGGGGAGCTGTTTTTT.

This clonotype was recorded many times. V is TRBV29-1 and J is TRBJ1-2; 9 bases match TRBD1. Germline V CDR1 and CDR2: SQVTM, ANQGSEA. The CDR3 has 12 amino acids. V was pared by 7 bases and J by 6 bases, with 6 bases of the junction left unmatched. CDR3 sequence: CSGLTGGDGYTF. The CDR3 DNA reads as TGCAGCGGATTGACAGGGGGAGATGGCTACACCTTC.

The chain recombines TRBV2 with TRBJ2-5; 11 nucleotides align to TRBD1. The germline V gene has CDR1 SNHLY and CDR2 FYNNEI. This CDR3 comprises 18 residues. The CDR3 DNA is TGTACCTGCAGTTTGAGGGGGACAGGGGGTCCGCCTAAAGAGACCCAGTACTTC. Its protein product is CTCSLRGTGGPPKETQYF.

There are many counts of this clonotype. J is TRBJ2-1 and V is TRBV5-1; D possibly corresponds to TRBD2 (6 bases). The germline V and J ends were trimmed by 6 bases and 8 bases, with 12 bases remaining between them. This CDR3 is 12 amino acids long. In germline, CDR1 is SGHRS, CDR2 YFSETQ. CDR3 sequence: CASTGWDYEQFF. DNA for the CDR3: TGCGCCAGCACCGGATGGGACTATGAGCAGTTCTTC. Full variable domain (missing parts from reference TRBV5-1 and TRBJ2-1): KAGVTQTPRYLIKTRGQQVTLSCSPISGHRSVSWYQQTPGQGLQFLFEYFSETQRNKGNFPGRFSGRQFSNSRSEMNVSTLELGDSALYLCASTGWDYEQFFGPGTRLTVL.

This clonotype was detected ten times or more. This sequence joins TRBV2 and TRBJ1-5; D not resolved. This CDR3 comprises 14 residues. The V end was cut by 3 bases, the J end by 0 bases, with 6 bases between. Germline loops: CDR1 SNHLY, CDR2 FYNNEI. The CDR3 DNA sequence: TGTGCCAGCAGTGACACCCTTAGCAATCAGCCCCAGCATTTT. The encoded protein is CASSDTLSNQPQHF.

This clonotype showed up many times. The chain combines TRBV20-1 with TRBJ2-7, with D unclear. This CDR3 contains 13 residues. Trimming removed 6 bases at V and 0 bases at J, with 12 bases between. Germline values: CDR1 DFQATT, CDR2 SNEGSKA (reference sequence). The CDR3 region is CSAPRWSSYEQYF. CDR3 nucleotide sequence: TGCAGTGCCCCTCGGTGGAGCTCCTACGAGCAGTACTTC.

This clonotype was counted ten times or more. This chain joins TRBV7-2 and TRBJ2-1; TRBD2 matches 10 bases. The CDR3 runs 18 residues. After removal of 3 bases from V and 3 bases from J, the junction contained 11 bases not matched to a gene. Germline loops: CDR1 SGHTA, CDR2 FQGNSA. The CDR3 region has the DNA TGTGCCAGCAGCTTGAGGCTAGCGGGAGCTGATTTCTACAATGAGCAGTTCTTC. Its translation is CASSLRLAGADFYNEQFF.

The table lists this clonotype with many counts. The V and J genes are TRBV18 and TRBJ2-5; TRBD2 aligns across 11 bases. The V gene end was trimmed by 5 bases and the J gene end by 5 bases; junction bases not matched to a gene: 7. The germline gives CDR1 KGHSH, CDR2 LQKENI. CDR3 size: 15 residues. The CDR3 here is CASSLGLAARETQYF. CDR3 bases: TGTGCCAGCTCATTGGGACTAGCGGCCCGGGAGACCCAGTACTTC.

This clonotype was seen at least ten times. This chain links TRBV20-1 with TRBJ2-1; TRBD2 agrees at 7 bases. The trim removed 5 bases at V and 4 bases at J, leaving 11 bases unmatched. The CDR3 spans 15 residues. Germline loops: CDR1 DFQATT, CDR2 SNEGSKA (reference sequence). CDR3 sequence (DNA): TGCAGTGCTTCCACCAGCGGGACCCATTACAATGAGCAGTTCTTC. Translating gives CSASTSGTHYNEQFF.

The table lists this clonotype with many counts. This chain uses TRBV28 with TRBJ2-7, with 10 positions matching TRBD1. The germline CDR1 and CDR2 sequences are MDHEN and SYDVKM. After removal of 6 bases from V and 6 bases from J, the junction contained 2 bases not matched to a gene. CDR3 size: 12 residues. CDR3 sequence (DNA): TGTGCCAGCAGGACAGGGGGCACCGAGCAGTACTTC. Translation gives CASRTGGTEQYF.